The clone carrying this T cell receptor (beta chain) was seen only a few times. Its antigen remains unidentified. TCRdb called the 5' RACE reads again in MiXCR, with one record for every CDR3 protein. The data hold 84,000 or so distinct CDR3 sequences, with roughly 13% observed a single time. These data are taken from a study of early T cells in non-severe SARS-CoV-2 infection. Findings and limits, study-wide: Anti-spike CD8 specificities were favored by VDJdb matching, whose results missed private and CD4 specificities.

The V segment lost 6 bases and the J segment 9 bases; nucleotides outside the gene matches: 11. The CDR3 length is 14 residues. The germline V gene encodes CDR1 DFQATT and CDR2 SNEGSKA (reference sequence). This sequence was found in an adult who was a healthcare worker with PCR-confirmed SARS-CoV-2 infection or an uninfected control (not recorded which). This chain uses TRBV20-1 with TRBJ2-1; TRBD1 matches 10 bases. The sample consisted of whole blood. The CDR3 nucleotides read TGCAGTGCCCAAAAGACAGGGGGCGGATCTGAGCAGTTCTTC. The encoded protein is CSAQKTGGGSEQFF.